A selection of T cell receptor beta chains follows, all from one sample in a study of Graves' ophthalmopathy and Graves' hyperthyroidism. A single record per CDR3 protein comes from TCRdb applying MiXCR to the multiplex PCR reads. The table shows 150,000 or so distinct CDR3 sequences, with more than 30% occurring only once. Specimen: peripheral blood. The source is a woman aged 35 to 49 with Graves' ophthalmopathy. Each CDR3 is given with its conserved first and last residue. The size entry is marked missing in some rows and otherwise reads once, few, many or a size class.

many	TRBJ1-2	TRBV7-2	CASSPGTGINYGYTF
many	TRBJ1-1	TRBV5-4	CASSPPAGENTEAFF
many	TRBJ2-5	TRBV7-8	CASSLLAGGPRETQYF
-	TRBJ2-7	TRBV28	CASAYARFYF
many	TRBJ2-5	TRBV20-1	CSAREAGRLETQYF
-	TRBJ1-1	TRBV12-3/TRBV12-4	CASTSGTVNTEAFF
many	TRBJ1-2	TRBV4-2	CASSQEGGQSEIYGYTF
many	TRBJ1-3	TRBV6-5	CASTNSGNTIYF
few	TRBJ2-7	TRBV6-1	CASSRDENYEQYF
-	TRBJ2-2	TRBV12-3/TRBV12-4	CASTLDYNTGELFF